These 27 T cell receptor beta chains originate from one sample sequenced in a study of control samples from healthy donors and cancer patients. The protocol was immunoSEQ multiplex PCR, while the TCRdb copy is restricted to in-frame clones and leaves out a portion. In the table there are around 170,000 clones, 85% to 95% of which are singletons. Sequenced: blood. All receptors derive from a young man in good health.

The chain couples TRBV28 to TRBJ2-7, with D possibly being TRBD1 or TRBD2 (7 bases each). The V and J ends lost 3 bases and 1 base respectively, with 13 bases between them. This CDR3 has 15 amino acids. Germline-derived CDR1 and CDR2 are MDHEN and SYDVKM. The CDR3 nucleotides are TGTGCCAGCAGTTTCTCCCAGGGGGGGTCCTACGAGCAGTACTTC. It encodes CASSFSQGGSYEQYF.

As concerns this clone: Other DNA sequences in the sample encode the same CDR3. The CDR3 spells CASSPPRQGLSSTIYF. The CDR3 DNA follows: TGTGCCAGCAGCCCACCGCGACAGGGCCTTTCTAGCACCATATATTTT. The V and J genes are TRBV6-2 or TRBV6-3 and TRBJ1-3; 7 nucleotides match TRBD1. J was trimmed by 9 bases and V by 6 bases; bases with no gene match: 17. The germline V gene has CDR1 MNHEY and CDR2 SVGEGT. The CDR3 runs to 16 residues.

This chain joins TRBV29-1 and TRBJ2-5; D remains ambiguous. Germline V gene sequence: CDR1 SQVTM, CDR2 ANQGSEA. The CDR3 has 11 residues. V lost 1 base, J lost 14 bases, and 14 bases lay in between. Written as DNA, the CDR3 is TGCAGCGTTGAAGTCGGGCCCCGAGGATACTTC. Translating gives CSVEVGPRGYF.

This chain joins TRBV2 and TRBJ1-5; possibly TRBD1 for D (5 bases). The germline gives CDR1 SNHLY, CDR2 FYNNEI. Trimming took 3 bases from V and 9 from J, leaving 18 bases between them. This CDR3 has 15 amino acids. The CDR3 nucleotides are TGTGCCAGCAGTGACACAGGCCAGTCCTATCGGCCCCAGCATTTT. It is translated as CASSDTGQSYRPQHF.

This chain uses TRBV30 with TRBJ1-3, with TRBD1 as a possible D gene (6 bases). The CDR3 totals 15 residues. Germline lookup yields CDR1 GTSNPN and CDR2 SVGIG (reference sequence). V was pared by 2 bases and J by 0 bases, with 11 bases between. Here the CDR3 reads CAWSLRTVSGNTIYF. The CDR3 DNA reads TGTGCCTGGAGTCTTAGGACAGTCTCTGGAAACACCATATATTTT.

The genes are TRBV3-1 (or the pseudogene TRBV3-2) and TRBJ1-4; D is uncertain. The CDR3 spans 13 residues. With 0 bases removed from V and 11 bases from J, the gap between germline ends came to 10 bases. Germline CDR1 LGHDT, CDR2 YNNKEL (reference sequence). The CDR3 sequence is CASSQDLTGKLFF. The CDR3 bases are TGTGCCAGCAGCCAAGATTTGACCGGGAAACTGTTTTTT.

This clone has just one count. The chain carries TRBV27 and TRBJ2-3, with 8 bases lining up with TRBD1. The CDR3 is 18 residues long. J was trimmed by 2 bases and V by 8 bases; bases with no gene match: 18. Germline values: CDR1 MNHEY, CDR2 SMNVEV (reference sequence). The CDR3 nucleotides read TGTGCCAGCCACAGTAGCGCAGGGGGCGGTTCGGTCACAGATACGCAGTATTTT. Translated: CASHSSAGGGSVTDTQYF.

V is TRBV5-6 and J is TRBJ2-2; D remains ambiguous. Per the germline V gene, CDR1 is SGHDT and CDR2 is YYEEEE. This CDR3 region has 14 residues. Trimming took off 2 bases at V and 5 bases at J, with 10 bases between the two ends. CDR3 amino acids: CASSFGSRTGELFF. Here the CDR3 DNA reads TGTGCCAGCAGCTTCGGTAGCAGGACCGGGGAGCTGTTTTTT.

The chain has TRBV6-1 and TRBJ1-3; 10 nucleotides align to TRBD1. The CDR3 runs 16 residues. V shed 4 bases, J shed 2 bases, and the junction held 5 bases outside the gene matches. Germline V CDR1 and CDR2: MNHNS, SASEGT. Here the CDR3 reads CASSGVGTGAGNTIYF. The CDR3 DNA reads as TGTGCCAGCAGTGGGGTCGGGACAGGGGCTGGAAACACCATATATTTT.

The rearrangement uses TRBV6-6 and TRBJ2-5; D might be TRBD1 (5 bases). Looked up from germline, CDR1 is MNHNY and CDR2 is SVGAGI (reference sequence). Trimming removed 5 bases at V and 1 base at J, with 11 bases between. The CDR3 covers 14 residues. The CDR3, as DNA: TGTGCCAGCAGTGTCGAAGGGGTCCAAGAGACCCAGTACTTC. This translates into CASSVEGVQETQYF.

This sequence joins TRBV4-1 and TRBJ2-7; D is possibly TRBD1 (5 bases). Germline assignment: CDR1 MGHRA and CDR2 YSYEKL. The V end lost 0 bases, the J end lost 6 bases, and 9 bases lay between the germline ends. The CDR3 loop spans 13 amino acids. CDR3 sequence (DNA): TGCGCCAGCAGCCAAGATCAGGGCGGCGAGCAGTACTTC. This encodes CASSQDQGGEQYF.

The CDR3 region is CASSAVPSNTGELFF. CDR3 DNA: TGTGCCAGCTCCGCGGTCCCCTCGAACACCGGGGAGCTGTTTTTT. This chain uses TRBV6-5 with TRBJ2-2; no firm D call. Germline V gives CDR1 MNHEY, CDR2 SVGAGI. The germline V and J ends were trimmed by 8 bases and 0 bases, with 13 bases remaining between them. The CDR3 is made up of 15 amino acids.

The rearrangement uses TRBV9 and TRBJ2-7, with 7 nucleotides matching TRBD1. Germline trimming cut 4 bases from V and 2 bases from J; bases unmatched to any gene: 6. From germline, CDR1 is SGDLS and CDR2 YYNGEE. The CDR3 has 14 amino acids. Here the CDR3 DNA reads TGTGCCAGCAGCCCCCGGACAGGAGCCTACGAGCAGTACTTC. This codes for CASSPRTGAYEQYF.

This clone came up a few times. V usage is TRBV9 and J usage is TRBJ2-1, with 10 bases that match TRBD2. V lost 3 bases, J lost 6 bases, and 6 bases stayed unmatched. This CDR3 region has 15 residues. The germline V gene encodes CDR1 SGDLS and CDR2 YYNGEE. The CDR3 protein is CASSAGLAALNEQFF. CDR3 nucleotide sequence: TGTGCCAGCAGCGCCGGACTAGCGGCTCTCAATGAGCAGTTCTTC.

The chain links TRBV12-3 or TRBV12-4 to TRBJ1-1, with a possible D match to TRBD1 (5 bases). Trimming cost V 6 bases and J 3 bases, with 11 bases left between them. The CDR3 covers 13 residues. CDR3 bases: TGTGCCAGCAGCCCGCTACAGGACACTGAAGCTTTCTTT. Protein sequence: CASSPLQDTEAFF.

This clone was recorded once. The chain uses TRBV3-1 (or the pseudogene TRBV3-2) and TRBJ1-6; D may be TRBD1 (6 bases). The CDR3 loop spans 15 amino acids. The V and J ends lost 6 bases and 7 bases respectively, with 16 bases between them. Germline V CDR1 and CDR2: LGHDT, YNNKEL (reference sequence). Written as DNA, the CDR3 is TGTGCCAGCAGATGGGGGGGGGCGGAAAATTCACCCCTCCACTTT. It specifies CASRWGGAENSPLHF.

The chain is built from TRBV4-2 and TRBJ2-5; D gene unclear. Germline-derived CDR1 and CDR2 are LGHNA and YNFKEQ. This CDR3 is 15 amino acids long. V was cut by 0 bases and J by 5 bases, with 13 bases left in between. CDR3 protein: CASSQEVLGRETQYF. Written as DNA, the CDR3 is TGTGCCAGCAGCCAAGAGGTATTGGGCCGGGAGACCCAGTACTTC.

In nucleotides, the CDR3 is TGCGCCAGCAGCTGGGGAAGAGCTTACAATGAGCAGTTCTTC. The encoded protein is CASSWGRAYNEQFF. The chain employs TRBV5-1 and TRBJ2-1; D gene unclear. Germline CDR1 and CDR2: SGHRS and YFSETQ. The CDR3 length is 14 residues. Trimming took off 3 bases at V and 4 bases at J, with 11 bases between the two ends.

The rearrangement joins TRBV14 to TRBJ2-5; no definite D call. From germline, CDR1 is SGHDN and CDR2 FVKESK. This CDR3 spans 13 amino acids. V was clipped by 1 base and J by 5 bases, with 8 bases between them. The CDR3 is CASSQGLRETQYF. The CDR3 DNA reads TGTGCCAGCAGCCAAGGCCTTAGGGAGACCCAGTACTTC.

The chain is built from TRBV18 and TRBJ2-3; 8 positions match TRBD1. Trimming cost V 6 bases and J 5 bases; bases outside gene matches: 13. This CDR3 comprises 16 residues. CDR1 and CDR2 (germline): KGHSH, LQKENI. In nucleotides, the CDR3 is TGTGCCAGCTCGATGGTGGGCAGGGGGCTTGAAGATACGCAGTATTTT. Protein product: CASSMVGRGLEDTQYF.

The rearrangement links TRBV11-2 to TRBJ1-1, with unresolved D. The CDR3 is made up of 14 amino acids. The V and J ends lost 1 base and 1 base respectively, with 7 bases between them. From germline, CDR1 is SGHAT and CDR2 FQNNGV. In DNA, the CDR3 is TGTGCCAGCAGCTTAGGACGAAAGAACACTGAAGCTTTCTTT. As protein: CASSLGRKNTEAFF.

J is TRBJ2-3 and V is TRBV3-1 (or the pseudogene TRBV3-2); D not certain. The germline V gene encodes CDR1 LGHDT and CDR2 YNNKEL (reference sequence). V was cut by 0 bases and J by 1 base, with 5 bases left in between. There are 14 residues in the CDR3. CDR3 amino acids: CASSQEAGTDTQYF. CDR3 nucleotides: TGTGCCAGCAGCCAAGAAGCCGGCACAGATACGCAGTATTTT.

In this sample, this clone turned up a few times. The rearrangement uses TRBV6-2 or TRBV6-3 and TRBJ2-2; 8 bases match TRBD1. With V trimmed by 4 bases and J by 4 bases, 8 bases remained unmatched. The germline V gene encodes CDR1 MNHEY and CDR2 SVGEGT. The CDR3 runs to 16 residues. Here the CDR3 DNA reads TGTGCCAGCAGTTTCGGACAGGGAGTGACCACCGGGGAGCTGTTTTTT. It is translated as CASSFGQGVTTGELFF.

CDR3: CAWSGIGGKQPQHF. The CDR3 bases are TGTGCCTGGAGTGGGATTGGGGGAAAACAGCCCCAGCATTTT. The rearrangement uses TRBV30 and TRBJ1-5, with D possibly being TRBD1 (5 bases). The CDR3 contains 14 residues. Germline-derived CDR1 and CDR2 are GTSNPN and SVGIG (reference sequence). V lost 1 base and J 7 bases, leaving 14 bases between the germline ends.

The V call is TRBV13, the J call TRBJ2-7; 10 positions match TRBD2. V was pared by 5 bases and J by 0 bases, with 7 bases of the junction left unmatched. Germline V lookup: CDR1 PRHDT, CDR2 FYEKMQ (reference sequence). The CDR3 has 16 residues. The CDR3 bases are TGTGCCAGCAGCCACTGGACTAGCGGTAGCTCCTACGAGCAGTACTTC. Its translation is CASSHWTSGSSYEQYF. Complete variable domain (other parts from reference TRBV13 and TRBJ2-7): AAGVIQSPRHLIKEKRETATLKCYPIPRHDTVYWYQQGPGQDPQFLISFYEKMQSDKGSIPDRFSAQQFSDYHSELNMSSLELGDSALYFCASSHWTSGSSYEQYFGPGTRLTVT.

The V gene is TRBV10-3, the J gene TRBJ2-2; D unresolved. V was shortened by 2 bases and J by 0 bases, with 7 bases between the two germline ends. CDR1 is ENHRY, CDR2 SYGVKD, per germline. The length of the CDR3 is 15 residues. As DNA, the CDR3 is TGTGCCATCAGTGAGCTACAGACGAACACCGGGGAGCTGTTTTTT. Its protein is CAISELQTNTGELFF.

The rearrangement uses TRBV5-1 and TRBJ1-1; 9 bases agree with TRBD1. Germline CDR1 and CDR2: SGHRS and YFSETQ. J lost 1 base, V lost 0 bases, and 4 bases had no gene match. CDR3 length: 16 residues. The CDR3 DNA reads TGCGCCAGCAGCTTGGAGGGACAGGGCGCGAACACTGAAGCTTTCTTT. Translation gives CASSLEGQGANTEAFF.